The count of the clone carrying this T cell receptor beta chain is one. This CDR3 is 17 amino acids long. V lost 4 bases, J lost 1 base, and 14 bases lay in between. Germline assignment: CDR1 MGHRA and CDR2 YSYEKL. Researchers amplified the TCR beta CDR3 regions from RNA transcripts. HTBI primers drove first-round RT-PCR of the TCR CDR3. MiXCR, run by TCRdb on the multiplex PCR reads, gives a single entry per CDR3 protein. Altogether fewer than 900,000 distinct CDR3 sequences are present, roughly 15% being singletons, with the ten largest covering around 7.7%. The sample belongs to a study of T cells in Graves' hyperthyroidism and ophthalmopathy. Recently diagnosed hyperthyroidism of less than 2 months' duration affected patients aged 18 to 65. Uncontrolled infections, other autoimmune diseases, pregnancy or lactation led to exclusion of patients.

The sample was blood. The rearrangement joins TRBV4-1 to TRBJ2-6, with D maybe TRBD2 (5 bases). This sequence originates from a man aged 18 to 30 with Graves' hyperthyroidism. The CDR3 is CASSPIGRGSGANVLTF. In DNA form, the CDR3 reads TGCGCCAGCAGCCCCATTGGCAGAGGGTCTGGGGCCAACGTCCTGACTTTC.